These 21 T cell receptor beta chains were all obtained from the same sample, sequenced in a study of T-cell reconstitution after alpha-beta-depleted transplantation in children (dated by TCRdb to 2016 to 2018). Read against the paper, the sample's treatment or condition label means: allogeneic hematopoietic cell transplantation with graft depleted of TCRalphabeta T cells and CD19 B cells. Library preparation was by PCR. The sequencer listed for this sample is Illumina HiSeq 2500. To normalize quantification of the TCRbeta repertoire, the TCR libraries were built with molecular barcoding that relied on unique molecular identifiers. TCRdb redid the processing of the public reads, applying fastp at Q25 and MiXCR, and retained in-frame beta chains. Records with the same CDR3 protein are collapsed into one entry carrying the most frequent genes and DNA. This sample is represented by roughly 250,000 distinct CDR3 sequences; around 8% of them were singletons. 6% to 7% of the sample rests with the top ten.

This specimen was PBMCs, mostly from graft donor cells, taken 180 days after TCRalphabeta/CD19-depleted stem cell transplant. The receptors come from a male patient between 10 and 17 years old who had a stem cell transplant for acute lymphoblastic leukemia, so the T cells may come from the graft donor.

This clonotype was seen at least ten times. The chain has TRBV4-3 and TRBJ1-2, with 7 bases that match TRBD1. The CDR3 contains 18 residues. CDR1 is LGHNA and CDR2 is YSLEER in the germline V gene. Unmatched junction bases numbered 12, after V lost 0 bases and J lost 2 bases. The CDR3: CASSQDRITGAQNYGYTF. DNA of the CDR3: TGCGCCAGCAGCCAAGATCGTATTACAGGGGCGCAGAACTATGGCTACACCTTC.

This clonotype was counted at least ten times. The CDR3 nucleotides read TGTGCCAGTAGTAGCTGGGACACCGAAGAGACCCAGTACTTC. The encoded protein is CASSSWDTEETQYF. The chain uses TRBV19 and TRBJ2-5, with D possibly being TRBD1 (6 bases). Germline V gives CDR1 LNHDA, CDR2 SQIVND (reference sequence). Trimming left V 4 bases short and J 3 bases short, with 12 bases between. The CDR3 is 14 residues long. The entire variable domain, with the rest obtained from reference TRBV19 and TRBJ2-5, is as follows: DGGITQSPKYLFRKEGQNVTLSCEQNLNHDAMYWYRQDPGQGLRLIYYSQIVNDFQKGDIAEGYSVSREKKESFPLTVTSAQKNPTAFYLCASSSWDTEETQYFGPGTRLLVL.

As regards this clonotype: Its ends do not fully match the called genes, so a read error is possible. CDR3 protein: CASILGDRRNTDAFF. CDR3 nucleotides: TGTGCCAGTATCCTAGGGGACAGGAGGAACACTGACGCTTTCTTT. The rearrangement links TRBV19 to TRBJ1-1, with 8 nucleotides matching TRBD1. The germline V gene encodes CDR1 LNHDA and CDR2 SQIVND (reference sequence). The CDR3 contains 15 residues.

This clonotype has a count of ten or more. V and J are TRBV11-2 and TRBJ2-1, with 8 bases that match TRBD2. This CDR3 has 14 residues. Unmatched junction bases numbered 4, after V lost 3 bases and J lost 6 bases. Looked up from germline, CDR1 is SGHAT and CDR2 is FQNNGV. This CDR3 is CASSFRLASNEQFF. In nucleotides, the CDR3 is TGTGCCAGCAGCTTCAGACTAGCGAGCAATGAGCAGTTCTTC.

In this sample, this clonotype turned up many times. The chain uses TRBV5-6 and TRBJ2-7; possible D gene TRBD1, 6 bases. CDR3 length: 14 amino acids. With 3 bases removed from V and 4 bases from J, the gap between germline ends came to 14 bases. The germline gives CDR1 SGHDT, CDR2 YYEEEE. The CDR3 loop reads CASSSIRGLYEQYF. CDR3 nucleotides: TGTGCCAGCAGCTCGATCAGGGGTCTGTACGAGCAGTACTTC.

This clonotype was seen repeatedly, ten times or more. The rearrangement joins TRBV9 to TRBJ1-2, with unresolved D. Germline V CDR1 and CDR2: SGDLS, YYNGEE. There are 13 residues in the CDR3. V lost 4 bases and J lost 4, with 11 bases in between. CDR3 residues: CASSPVGSYGYTF. The CDR3 region has the DNA TGTGCCAGCAGCCCAGTGGGCAGCTATGGCTACACCTTC.

This clonotype was detected many times. The gene calls are TRBV5-6 and TRBJ2-3; 8 bases map to TRBD1. Trimming took 3 bases from V and 0 from J; bases not matched to a gene: 3. The CDR3 is made up of 15 amino acids. CDR1 SGHDT and CDR2 YYEEEE come from the germline V gene. Here the CDR3 reads CASSSTGVSTDTQYF. In DNA, the CDR3 is TGTGCCAGCAGCTCGACAGGGGTGAGCACAGATACGCAGTATTTT.

This clonotype was detected many times. The chain couples TRBV15 to TRBJ2-5, with 12 positions matching TRBD1. With V trimmed by 3 bases and J by 4 bases, 3 bases remained unmatched. CDR1 LNHNV and CDR2 YYDKDF come from the germline V gene (reference sequence). This CDR3 is 15 amino acids long. The DNA of the CDR3 is TGTGCCACCAGCAGGGGACAGGGGGCGGGAGAGACCCAGTACTTC. Amino acids: CATSRGQGAGETQYF.

Concerning this clonotype: This sequence may be a read error, since a much larger clone differs from it by one base. No conserved phenylalanine or tryptophan ends this CDR3, so it is likely a read error. The chain couples TRBV7-3 to TRBJ2-5; possible D gene TRBD2, 6 bases. V was clipped by 0 bases and J by 1 base, with 6 bases between them. The CDR3 spans 14 residues. Germline CDR1 reads SGHTA; CDR2 reads FQGTGA. CDR3 sequence: CASSLTGLQETQYS. CDR3 DNA sequence: TGTGCCAGCAGCTTAACGGGACTCCAAGAGACCCAGTACTCC.

This clonotype has at least ten counts. The chain carries TRBV12-3 or TRBV12-4 and TRBJ2-7; TRBD2 might be the D (6 bases). Trimming took off 5 bases at V and 5 bases at J, with 7 bases between the two ends. The CDR3 is 11 residues long. This chain's CDR3 is CASSGGNEQYF. CDR3 nucleotide sequence: TGTGCCAGCAGTGGGGGGAACGAGCAGTACTTC.

In its sample, this clonotype was seen many times. The chain couples TRBV29-1 to TRBJ1-3; 7 nucleotides match TRBD1. This CDR3 region has 14 residues. The V segment lost 7 bases and the J segment 7 bases; nucleotides outside the gene matches: 13. CDR1 and CDR2 (germline): SQVTM, ANQGSEA. The CDR3 DNA reads TGCAGCGCTACGGACAGGTCGGGTCTCAACACCATATATTTT. Residues: CSATDRSGLNTIYF.

This clonotype showed up many times. The V and J genes are TRBV12-3 or TRBV12-4 and TRBJ1-4, with D maybe TRBD1 (5 bases). The CDR3 contains 13 residues. The germline V and J ends were trimmed by 7 bases and 6 bases, with 12 bases remaining between them. CDR3 in amino acids: CASTPPGHEKLFF. CDR3 DNA: TGTGCCAGCACCCCGCCAGGGCATGAAAAACTGTTTTTT.

In this sample, this clonotype turned up a few times. The rearrangement joins TRBV5-6 to TRBJ2-7; 9 bases map to TRBD1. The junction had 9 bases not matched to a gene; V was cut back by 0 bases and J by 2 bases. Germline assignment: CDR1 SGHDT and CDR2 YYEEEE. CDR3 length: 17 residues. The CDR3 reads CASSLDAGTGFAYEQYF. DNA of the CDR3: TGTGCCAGCAGCTTGGACGCCGGGACAGGGTTCGCCTACGAGCAGTACTTC.

This clonotype was counted ten times or more. The DNA of the CDR3 is TGTGCCAGCTCCACTATGGCCAATGAGCAGTTCTTC. It specifies CASSTMANEQFF. This chain uses TRBV7-3 with TRBJ2-1; D is uncertain. The V gene lost 8 bases and the J gene lost 6 bases, with 11 bases spanning the gap. The CDR3 extends over 12 amino acids. The germline V gene has CDR1 SGHTA and CDR2 FQGTGA.

In its sample, this clonotype was seen many times. The chain links TRBV5-5 to TRBJ2-5; D gene unclear. The germline V and J ends were trimmed by 4 bases and 1 base, with 14 bases remaining between them. The germline V gene encodes CDR1 SGHKS and CDR2 YYEKEE (reference sequence). CDR3 size: 15 residues. CDR3 coding DNA: TGTGCCAGCAGCACCGGACCGTTCCCCCAAGAGACCCAGTACTTC. Amino acid sequence: CASSTGPFPQETQYF.

This clonotype was observed at least ten times. This chain connects TRBV5-5 to TRBJ1-1; D possibly corresponds to TRBD1 (6 bases). V shed 0 bases and J shed 3 bases, with 12 bases lying between them. Germline values: CDR1 SGHKS, CDR2 YYEKEE (reference sequence). The CDR3 loop spans 15 amino acids. The CDR3 DNA reads TGTGCCAGCAGCTTGGAAACAGGGAGTTACACTGAAGCTTTCTTT. It specifies CASSLETGSYTEAFF.

This clonotype was seen many times. The chain employs TRBV6-1 and TRBJ1-1, with D possibly being TRBD1 (6 bases). With 6 bases removed from V and 3 bases from J, the gap between germline ends came to 23 bases. The CDR3 consists of 17 residues. Germline V gene lookup returns CDR1 MNHNS and CDR2 SASEGT. DNA for the CDR3: TGTGCCAGCAGCCAGAACAGGGTGCGAAAGGCGGACACTGAAGCTTTCTTT. Encoded protein: CASSQNRVRKADTEAFF.

A word on this clonotype: A much larger clonotype is one base distant, so this may be a read error. In DNA, the CDR3 is TGCAGTGCTAGAGATCTGGACAGGGGGCGGGAGCAGTACTTC. Translated, it gives CSARDLDRGREQYF. The chain is built from TRBV20-1 and TRBJ2-7; 11 bases fit TRBD1. Looked up from germline, CDR1 is DFQATT and CDR2 is SNEGSKA (reference sequence). Losses at the gene ends were 0 bases for V and 7 bases for J; bases not matched to a gene: 5. The CDR3 covers 14 residues.

In its sample, this clonotype was seen many times. This rearrangement joins TRBV6-1 to TRBJ2-5, with a tentative D call TRBD1 (6 bases). Germline V lookup: CDR1 MNHNS, CDR2 SASEGT. The CDR3 consists of 14 residues. Trimming cost V 3 bases and J 1 base, with 9 bases left between them. The CDR3 sequence is CASSEDSLQETQYF. In DNA, the CDR3 is TGTGCCAGCAGTGAGGACAGCCTCCAAGAGACCCAGTACTTC.

The table lists this clonotype with many counts. This chain uses TRBV20-1 with TRBJ1-2; D not certain. This CDR3 is 15 amino acids long. The germline gives CDR1 DFQATT, CDR2 SNEGSKA (reference sequence). V lost 2 bases and J 0 bases, leaving 13 bases between the germline ends. CDR3: CSARTGIGTNYGYTF. CDR3 DNA: TGCAGTGCTAGAACCGGTATAGGGACTAACTATGGCTACACCTTC.

In this sample, this clonotype turned up many times. V usage is TRBV20-1 and J usage is TRBJ1-2; possible D gene TRBD1, 5 bases. Germline assignment: CDR1 DFQATT and CDR2 SNEGSKA (reference sequence). The CDR3 is 12 residues long. CDR3 DNA sequence: TGCAGCGCACAGGCTCCGAACTATGGCTACACCTTC. It encodes CSAQAPNYGYTF.